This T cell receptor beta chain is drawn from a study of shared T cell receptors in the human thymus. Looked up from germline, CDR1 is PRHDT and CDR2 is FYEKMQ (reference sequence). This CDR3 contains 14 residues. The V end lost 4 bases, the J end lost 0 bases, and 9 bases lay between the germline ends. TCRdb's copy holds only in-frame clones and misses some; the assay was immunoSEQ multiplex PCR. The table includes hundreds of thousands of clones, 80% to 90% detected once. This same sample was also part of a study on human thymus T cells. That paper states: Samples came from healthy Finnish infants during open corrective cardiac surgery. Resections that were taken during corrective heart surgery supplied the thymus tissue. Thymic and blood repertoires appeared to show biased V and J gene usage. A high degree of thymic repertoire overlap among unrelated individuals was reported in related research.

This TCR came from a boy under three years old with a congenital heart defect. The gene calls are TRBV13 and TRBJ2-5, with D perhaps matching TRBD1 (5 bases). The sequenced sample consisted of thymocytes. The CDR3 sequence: CASSSTGDQETQYF. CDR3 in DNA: TGTGCCAGCAGCTCCACAGGAGACCAAGAGACCCAGTACTTC.